The following is a T cell receptor beta chain sequence with its context. This clone's antigen is unknown. No much larger clone is present one base from it, and per-base qualities are unavailable. Receptors were amplified or captured by the immunoSEQ multiplex PCR assay. For most patients, genomic DNA was isolated with the Qiagen DNeasy Blood and Tissue Kit and shipped frozen to Adaptive Biotechnologies for TCR sequencing. High-throughput TCR-beta CDR3 sequencing of genomic DNA from most patients was performed by Adaptive Biotechnologies. As for the original processing: Adaptive's ImmunoSEQ software supplied the TCR sequencing data for 18 patients, while MiXCR and VDJtools were used to process three other patients. CD4 versus CD8 sorting errors were corrected by removing sequences found in both subsets at a frequency ratio below 5:1. Because the origin of CDR3 nucleotide sequences shared between donor and recipient could not be assigned, those sequences were removed. To be classed as alloreactive, a clone needed at least 2-fold expansion over unstimulated cells and a minimum CFSE-low frequency of 0.002% (template counts) or 0.001% (read counts). A clone was considered mappable if detected in the sequenced pre-transplant spleen, lymph node, or MLR CFSE-low populations of the donor or recipient. Cumulative frequency of alloreactive clones was calculated as a percentage of all sequences weighted by copy number. The table was pulled from immuneACCESS by TCRdb, which kept in-frame rearrangements only. Such tables lose some clones; where checked, under half of the loss comes from unresolved V genes, and the rest has no known cause. Clone size and the V and J calls come from that table; the DNA yielded D and trimming. Across this sample there are around 100,000 clones, with roughly 84% seen only once. About 0.93% of the sample comes from the top ten.

This sample is part of a study of graft-versus-host responses after intestinal transplantation (dated by TCRdb to about 2021). A note on the overall study: The transplants that recipients received were multivisceral, liver-intestinal, or isolated intestinal. Every recipient was given anti-thymocyte globulin induction, followed by 2 to 3 years of maintenance tacrolimus and steroids. To identify alloreactive clones, pre-transplant mixed lymphocyte reaction products were sequenced and then compared with unstimulated pre-transplant donor and recipient T cells. Rather than being sequenced by the commercial service, samples from a few later patients were sequenced in-house on an Illumina MiSeq and processed with MiXCR. Donor T cell macrochimerism was defined as a peak of at least 4% donor T cells among recipient peripheral blood mononuclear cells. The cohort enrolled approximately 24 intestinal transplant recipients, one of whom was a retransplant, and 3 patients without pretransplant specimens were excluded. Bulk TCR-beta CDR3 sequencing was used to track graft-versus-host and host-versus-graft alloreactive T cell clones in the graft, circulation and bone marrow after intestinal transplantation. Here is what the overall study found, with its caveats: Patients with donor T cell macrochimerism had high GvH to HvG T cell clonal ratios in their allografts. Peak levels of circulating GvH clones were associated with declines in HvG clones early after transplant. Conclusions were limited by the relatively low number and heterogeneity of intestinal transplant patients. GvH clones were detected in recipient bone marrow, and some appeared earlier in ileal mucosa or blood, consistent with an intestinal mucosal origin.

V loses 4 bases, J loses 7 bases, and the germline ends lie 13 bases apart. The CDR3 goes from the cysteine to the phenylalanine over 13 residues. Just CDR3 DNA is preserved here, 39 bases in frame from base 1. The germline V gene (reference sequence) gives CDR1 as GTSNPN and CDR2 as SVGIG. The sample's time point label, decoded: cells obtained before transplantation from donor or recipient. CD3+CD4+ and CD3+CD8+ populations were FACS-sorted from unstimulated pre-transplant donor and recipient cells taken from spleen or lymph nodes. The TCR originated in a human donor who was the organ donor for an intestinal transplant. Sequencing used unstimulated CD4+ T cells sorted from spleen or lymph node cells, obtained before transplant. The chain joins TRBV30 to TRBJ1-4; the D gene is perhaps TRBD1, from 6 matching bases. In nucleotide form, the sequence is TGTGCCTGGACGGGGGCGTCGCGTGAAAAACTGTTTTTT. Its translation reads: CAWTGASREKLFF.